Listed here are 19 T cell receptor beta chains from one sample, sequenced in a study of PD-L1 blockade in urothelial cancer. Time point: pretreatment peripheral blood. Method: immunoSEQ multiplex PCR; TCRdb's copy keeps in-frame clones and lacks some. The sample shows over 75,000 clones, around 85% of them seen only once. The sequencing here drew on PBMCs, taken around atezolizumab (anti-PD-L1) treatment. The origin of the receptors is a man in his 60s with urothelial cancer.

The chain links TRBV6-5 to TRBJ2-7, with TRBD1 identical over 9 bases. Looked up from germline, CDR1 is MNHEY and CDR2 is SVGAGI. Trimming at V came to 0 bases and at J to 2 bases, leaving 5 bases not matched to a gene. The CDR3 is 16 residues long. This CDR3 reads CASSYSDRGNPYEQYF. The DNA of the CDR3 is TGTGCCAGCAGTTACTCGGACAGGGGTAACCCCTACGAGCAGTACTTC.

The chain uses TRBV7-2 and TRBJ2-1; D is possibly TRBD2 (6 bases). There are 13 residues in the CDR3. V was cut by 5 bases and J by 6 bases, with 11 bases left in between. Germline V CDR1 and CDR2: SGHTA, FQGNSA. The CDR3 coding sequence is TGTGCCAGCAGCCCGACTAGGGGCAATGAGCAGTTCTTC. Translation gives CASSPTRGNEQFF. The full variable domain, in which reference TRBV7-2 and TRBJ2-1 provide the parts outside the CDR3, is GAGVSQSPSNKVTEKGKDVELRCDPISGHTALYWYRQSLGQGLEFLIYFQGNSAPDKSGLPSDRFSAERTGGSVSTLTIQRTQQEDSAVYLCASSPTRGNEQFFGPGTRLTVL.

This clone was seen once. The same CDR3 can be traced to other DNA sequences in this sample. V usage is TRBV5-1 and J usage is TRBJ2-3; 9 positions agree with TRBD1. Germline V gene data show CDR1 as SGHRS and CDR2 as YFSETQ. This CDR3 contains 14 residues. V gave up 3 bases and J gave up 3 bases; unmatched junction bases: 2. CDR3 sequence: CASSWTGVTDTQYF. CDR3 sequence (DNA): TGCGCCAGCAGCTGGACAGGGGTGACAGATACGCAGTATTTT.

CDR3 in DNA: TGTGCCAGCAGCCCGGGACTAGCTCGAACCAGCAACCTCAATGAGCAGTTCTTC. It codes for CASSPGLARTSNLNEQFF. The V gene is TRBV27, the J gene TRBJ2-1, with 9 bases identical to TRBD2. V gave up 6 bases and J gave up 6 bases; unmatched junction bases: 18. This CDR3 region has 18 residues. CDR1 and CDR2 from the germline V gene are MNHEY and SMNVEV (reference sequence).

The J gene is TRBJ1-1, the V gene TRBV10-1; D is possibly TRBD1 (5 bases). The CDR3 loop spans 13 amino acids. V was trimmed by 4 bases and J by 1 base, leaving 7 bases between them. The germline V gene has CDR1 WNHNN and CDR2 SYGVQD (reference sequence). The CDR3 loop reads CASSVDKNTEAFF. DNA of the CDR3: TGCGCCAGCAGTGTGGACAAGAACACTGAAGCTTTCTTT.

The rearrangement uses TRBV27 and TRBJ1-1; 9 positions match TRBD1. J was trimmed by 6 bases and V by 6 bases; bases with no gene match: 11. The CDR3 extends over 15 amino acids. Germline CDR1 is MNHEY and CDR2 is SMNVEV (reference sequence). CDR3 nucleotides: TGTGCCAGCAGGTCCGGGGACAGGGTTTTTTCTGAAGCTTTCTTT. It specifies CASRSGDRVFSEAFF.

This clone occurred a few times. The chain joins TRBV28 to TRBJ2-7; no reliable D call. Germline values: CDR1 MDHEN, CDR2 SYDVKM. Trimming took off 7 bases at V and 3 bases at J, with 7 bases between the two ends. The CDR3 runs to 11 residues. CDR3 protein: CASTSGYEQYF. CDR3 DNA sequence: TGTGCCAGCACCTCCGGCTACGAGCAGTACTTC.

The chain joins TRBV11-2 to TRBJ2-1; the D gene is possibly TRBD1 (5 bases). The germline gives CDR1 SGHAT, CDR2 FQNNGV. This CDR3 has 17 residues. Trimming stripped 0 bases from V and 0 bases from J, with 12 bases between. As DNA, the CDR3 is TGTGCCAGCAGCTTAGAGGAGACAGAATCCTCCTACAATGAGCAGTTCTTC. Amino acid sequence: CASSLEETESSYNEQFF. Full variable domain (rest looked up from reference TRBV11-2 and TRBJ2-1): EAGVAQSPRYKIIEKRQSVAFWCNPISGHATLYWYQQILGQGPKLLIQFQNNGVVDDSQLPKDRFSAERLKGVDSTLKIQPAKLEDSAVYLCASSLEETESSYNEQFFGPGTRLTVL.

V gene TRBV15 combines with J gene TRBJ2-7; tentative D call: TRBD2 (5 bases). CDR3 length: 16 amino acids. CDR1 LNHNV and CDR2 YYDKDF come from the germline V gene (reference sequence). Deletions cut 1 base from V and 0 bases from J, with 13 bases between. The CDR3 DNA sequence: TGTGCCACCAGCAGAGGGTCCGGGATAACCTCCTACGAGCAGTACTTC. This encodes CATSRGSGITSYEQYF.

The V gene is TRBV6-4, the J gene TRBJ2-7; 10 nucleotides agree with TRBD1. Germline lookup yields CDR1 MRHNA and CDR2 SNTAGT. This CDR3 has 14 amino acids. The V segment lost 4 bases and the J segment 2 bases; nucleotides outside the gene matches: 2. For the CDR3, the DNA is TGTGCCAGCAGTGCCGGGACAGGGGCCTACGAGCAGTACTTC. Protein product: CASSAGTGAYEQYF.

V usage is TRBV18 and J usage is TRBJ2-7; 8 positions match TRBD1. The junction had 4 bases not matched to a gene; V was cut back by 5 bases and J by 4 bases. CDR1 is KGHSH, CDR2 LQKENI, per germline. This CDR3 has 13 residues. The DNA for the CDR3 is TGTGCCAGCTCAATACAGGGGGGTTACGAGCAGTACTTC. Amino acid sequence: CASSIQGGYEQYF.

The chain joins TRBV7-9 to TRBJ2-1; TRBD2 might be the D (5 bases). This CDR3 is 17 amino acids long. Germline lookup yields CDR1 SEHNR and CDR2 FQNEAQ (reference sequence). Trimming shortened V by 2 bases and J by 0 bases, and 14 bases separated the two germline ends. CDR3 nucleotide sequence: TGTGCCAGCAGCTTACGTGGGGATAGCGTCTCCTACAATGAGCAGTTCTTC. It is translated as CASSLRGDSVSYNEQFF.

Comments on this clone: A read error may produce the germline difference seen at one junction end. V usage is TRBV15 and J usage is TRBJ2-4; the D gene is possibly TRBD1 (6 bases). Germline-derived CDR1 and CDR2 are LNHNV and YYDKDF (reference sequence). The CDR3 consists of 13 residues. The CDR3 loop is CATSRDNVAGANF. In DNA, the CDR3 is TGTGCCACCAGCAGAGATAATGTGGCAGGGGCTAACTTC.

The chain links TRBV11-2 to TRBJ2-5; 9 nucleotides line up with TRBD2. CDR1 and CDR2 (germline): SGHAT, FQNNGV. The CDR3 covers 18 residues. The junction had 13 bases not matched to a gene; V was cut back by 3 bases and J by 2 bases. CDR3 sequence: CASSFSPLGLAGQETQYF. DNA for the CDR3: TGTGCCAGCAGCTTTAGTCCCCTCGGTCTAGCGGGACAAGAGACCCAGTACTTC.

The chain recombines TRBV13 with TRBJ1-1, with TRBD1 as a possible D gene (5 bases). V was shortened by 5 bases and J by 1 base, with 14 bases between the two germline ends. Per the germline V gene, CDR1 is PRHDT and CDR2 is FYEKMQ (reference sequence). The CDR3 is 15 amino acids. The CDR3 protein is CASSPEGRPNTEAFF. The CDR3 DNA reads as TGTGCCAGCAGCCCGGAGGGGCGGCCGAACACTGAAGCTTTCTTT. Combining the CDR3 with reference TRBV13 and TRBJ1-1 gives the whole variable domain AAGVIQSPRHLIKEKRETATLKCYPIPRHDTVYWYQQGPGQDPQFLISFYEKMQSDKGSIPDRFSAQQFSDYHSELNMSSLELGDSALYFCASSPEGRPNTEAFFGQGTRLTVV.

This clone showed up just once. The chain joins TRBV19 to TRBJ2-2; D is perhaps TRBD1 (6 bases). V dropped 4 bases and J dropped 4 bases, with 13 bases sitting between them. Germline values: CDR1 LNHDA, CDR2 SQIVND (reference sequence). CDR3 size: 15 residues. CDR3 sequence (DNA): TGTGCCAGTAGTAGAGACAGGATATTCACCGGGGAGCTGTTTTTT. It yields the protein CASSRDRIFTGELFF.

The chain has TRBV28 and TRBJ2-5; 8 bases fit TRBD1. The length of the CDR3 is 13 residues. With V trimmed by 6 bases and J by 4 bases, 4 bases remained unmatched. Germline lookup yields CDR1 MDHEN and CDR2 SYDVKM. CDR3: CASSLTGGETQYF. DNA of the CDR3: TGTGCCAGCAGCCTAACAGGGGGAGAGACCCAGTACTTC.

The genes are TRBV27 and TRBJ2-3, with 10 nucleotides matching TRBD2. J gave up 1 base and V 3 bases, and 1 base lay outside the gene matches. This CDR3 is built from 15 residues. Germline CDR1 reads MNHEY; CDR2 reads SMNVEV (reference sequence). CDR3 in DNA: TGTGCCAGCAGTTTCGGGACTAGCGGCACAGATACGCAGTATTTT. Encoded protein: CASSFGTSGTDTQYF.

The rearrangement joins TRBV7-2 to TRBJ1-2; tentatively, D is TRBD1 (6 bases). This CDR3 has 14 amino acids. The germline gives CDR1 SGHTA, CDR2 FQGNSA. Trimming shortened V by 5 bases and J by 5 bases, and 15 bases separated the two germline ends. DNA for the CDR3: TGTGCCAGCAGCCCGGGAGGGGGAACGTATGGCTACACCTTC. Amino acid sequence: CASSPGGGTYGYTF.